This T cell receptor (beta chain) was sequenced during a study of T cell changes during pregnancy in multiple sclerosis. CDR1 and CDR2 from the germline V gene are MRHNA and SNTAGT. V lost 2 bases to trimming and J lost 0 bases, with 14 bases between them. This CDR3 spans 16 amino acids. Sequencing used immunoSEQ multiplex PCR; TCRdb keeps in-frame clones, though not all of them. Of 25,000 to 35,000 clones listed, around nine tenths are singletons. The gene calls are TRBV6-4 and TRBJ2-7; perhaps TRBD1 as D (5 bases). The input for sequencing was CD8+ T cells from peripheral blood mononuclear cells, taken before pregnancy. The sequence was collected from a female donor with multiple sclerosis, enrolled in a pregnancy study. CDR3 loop: CASSDPRTITSYEQYF. The CDR3 DNA reads TGTGCCAGCAGTGACCCAAGGACAATAACCTCCTACGAGCAGTACTTC.